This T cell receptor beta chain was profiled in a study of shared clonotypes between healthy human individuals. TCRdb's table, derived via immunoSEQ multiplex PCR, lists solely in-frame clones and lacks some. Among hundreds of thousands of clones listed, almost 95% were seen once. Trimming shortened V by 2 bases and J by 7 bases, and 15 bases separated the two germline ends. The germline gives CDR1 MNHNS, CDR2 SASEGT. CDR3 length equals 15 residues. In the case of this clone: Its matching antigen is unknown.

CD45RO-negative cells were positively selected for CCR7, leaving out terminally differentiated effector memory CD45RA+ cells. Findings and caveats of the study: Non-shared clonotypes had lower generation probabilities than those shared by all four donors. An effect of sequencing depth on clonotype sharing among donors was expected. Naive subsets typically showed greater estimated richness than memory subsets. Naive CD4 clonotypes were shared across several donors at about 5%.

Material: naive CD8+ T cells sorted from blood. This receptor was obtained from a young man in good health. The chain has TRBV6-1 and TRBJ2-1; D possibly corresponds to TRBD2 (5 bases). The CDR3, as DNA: TGTGCCAGCAGTGAATGGGCGGGCTCAAGGAATGAGCAGTTCTTC. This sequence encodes CASSEWAGSRNEQFF.